This T cell receptor beta chain was identified in a study of T cell repertoires in ileal Crohn's disease. Study at large: The MI sample came from the proximal margin of the surgical specimen.

Using immunoSEQ multiplex PCR, the repertoire was profiled, and TCRdb retains in-frame clones only, with some absent. The table records roughly 3,600 clones, approximately 91% of them present only once. Worth noting for this clone: What it recognizes is unknown.

The sample's time point: proximal margin of the surgical specimen (macroscopically non-inflamed). General study results and limits: All patients with clonality above 26.8% had endoscopic recurrence.

Trimming at V came to 5 bases and at J to 4 bases, leaving 10 bases not matched to a gene. CDR1 and CDR2 (germline): SGHTA, FQGNSA. This CDR3 region has 16 residues. This clonotype was obtained from an adult with Crohn's disease. This chain links TRBV7-2 with TRBJ2-3, with 9 positions matching TRBD2. Sequenced: ileal tissue. In DNA, the CDR3 is TGTGCCAGCAGCCTACTTAGCGGGAGTTCCGCAGATACGCAGTATTTT. It codes for CASSLLSGSSADTQYF.